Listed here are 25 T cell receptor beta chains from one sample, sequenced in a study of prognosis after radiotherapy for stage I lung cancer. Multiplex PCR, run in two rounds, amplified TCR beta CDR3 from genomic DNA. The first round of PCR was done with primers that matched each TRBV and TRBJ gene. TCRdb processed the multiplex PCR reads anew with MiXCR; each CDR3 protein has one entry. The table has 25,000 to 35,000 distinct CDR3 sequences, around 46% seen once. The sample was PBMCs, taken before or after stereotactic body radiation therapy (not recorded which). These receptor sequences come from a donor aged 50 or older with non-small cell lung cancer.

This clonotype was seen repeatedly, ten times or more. The DNA of the CDR3 is TGTGCCACCAGTGATTCCCATCGGGGGAAAGAGACCCAGTACTTC. It translates to CATSDSHRGKETQYF. The chain carries TRBV24-1 and TRBJ2-5, with D possibly being TRBD2 (6 bases). The CDR3 totals 15 residues. Per germline, CDR1 KGHDR and CDR2 SFDVKD. V was trimmed by 2 bases and J by 3 bases, leaving 12 bases between them.

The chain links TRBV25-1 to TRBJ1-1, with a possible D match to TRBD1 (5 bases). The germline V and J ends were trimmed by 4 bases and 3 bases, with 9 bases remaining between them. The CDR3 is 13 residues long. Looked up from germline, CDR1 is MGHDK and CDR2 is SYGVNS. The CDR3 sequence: CASSGGAYTEAFF. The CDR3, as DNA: TGTGCCAGCAGTGGAGGGGCATACACTGAAGCTTTCTTT.

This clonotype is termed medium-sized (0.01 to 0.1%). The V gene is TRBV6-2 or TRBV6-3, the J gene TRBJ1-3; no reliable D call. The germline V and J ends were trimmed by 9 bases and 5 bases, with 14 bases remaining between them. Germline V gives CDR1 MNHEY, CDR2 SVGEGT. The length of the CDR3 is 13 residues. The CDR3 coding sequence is TGTGCCAGTGCGGACGGGCTACGAAACACCATATATTTT. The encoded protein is CASADGLRNTIYF.

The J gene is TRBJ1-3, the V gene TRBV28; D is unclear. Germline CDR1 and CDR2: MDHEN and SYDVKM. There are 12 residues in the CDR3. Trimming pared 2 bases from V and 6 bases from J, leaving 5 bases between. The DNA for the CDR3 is TGTGCCAGCAGTTTAAGGGCAAACACCATATATTTT. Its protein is CASSLRANTIYF.

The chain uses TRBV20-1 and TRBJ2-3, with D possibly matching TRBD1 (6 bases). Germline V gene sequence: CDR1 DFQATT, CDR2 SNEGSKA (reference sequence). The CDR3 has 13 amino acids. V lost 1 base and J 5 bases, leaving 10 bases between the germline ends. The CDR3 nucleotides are TGCAGTGCTAGAGGACAGGCTAGAGATACGCAGTATTTT. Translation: CSARGQARDTQYF.

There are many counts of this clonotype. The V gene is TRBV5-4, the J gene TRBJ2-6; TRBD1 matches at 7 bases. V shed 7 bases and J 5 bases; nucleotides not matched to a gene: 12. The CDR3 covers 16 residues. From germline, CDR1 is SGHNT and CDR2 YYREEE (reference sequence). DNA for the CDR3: TGTGCCAGCTTTGGGACAGCCGGGTCGAGGGCCAACGTCCTGACTTTC. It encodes CASFGTAGSRANVLTF.

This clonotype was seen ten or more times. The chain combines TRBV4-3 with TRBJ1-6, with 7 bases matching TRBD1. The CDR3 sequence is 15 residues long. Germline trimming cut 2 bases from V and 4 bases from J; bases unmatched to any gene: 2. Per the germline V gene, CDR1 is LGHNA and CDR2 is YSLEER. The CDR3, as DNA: TGCGCCAGCAGCCAACCGGGACAGTATAATTCACCCCTCCACTTT. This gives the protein CASSQPGQYNSPLHF.

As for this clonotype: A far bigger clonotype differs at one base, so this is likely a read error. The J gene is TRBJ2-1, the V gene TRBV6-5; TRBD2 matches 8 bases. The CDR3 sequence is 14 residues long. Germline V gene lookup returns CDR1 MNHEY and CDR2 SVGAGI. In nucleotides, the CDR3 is TGTGCCAGCAAGCTGAGCGGGAGTTTCAATGAGCGGTTCTTC. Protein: CASKLSGSFNERFF.

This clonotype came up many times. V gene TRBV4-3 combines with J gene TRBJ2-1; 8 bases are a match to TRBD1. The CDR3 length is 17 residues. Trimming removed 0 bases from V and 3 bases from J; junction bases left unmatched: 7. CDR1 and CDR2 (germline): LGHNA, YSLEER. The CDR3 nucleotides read TGCGCCAGCAGCCAAGATGTGGACAGGGTTGTCTACAATGAGCAGTTCTTC. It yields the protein CASSQDVDRVVYNEQFF.

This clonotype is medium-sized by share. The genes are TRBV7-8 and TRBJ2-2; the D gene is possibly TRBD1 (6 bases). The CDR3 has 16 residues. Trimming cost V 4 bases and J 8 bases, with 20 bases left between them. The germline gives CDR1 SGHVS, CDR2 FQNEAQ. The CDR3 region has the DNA TGTGCCAGCAGCTCCCTCAGGGGCGGCCCCGGGGGGGAGCTGTTTTTT. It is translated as CASSSLRGGPGGELFF.

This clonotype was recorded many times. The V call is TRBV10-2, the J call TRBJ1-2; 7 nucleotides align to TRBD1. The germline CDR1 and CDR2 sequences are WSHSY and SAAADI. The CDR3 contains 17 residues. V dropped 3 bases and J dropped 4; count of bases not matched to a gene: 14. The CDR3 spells CASSDLLSGGLIYGYTF. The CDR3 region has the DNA TGCGCCAGCAGTGATCTGTTGTCAGGGGGGCTTATCTATGGCTACACCTTC.

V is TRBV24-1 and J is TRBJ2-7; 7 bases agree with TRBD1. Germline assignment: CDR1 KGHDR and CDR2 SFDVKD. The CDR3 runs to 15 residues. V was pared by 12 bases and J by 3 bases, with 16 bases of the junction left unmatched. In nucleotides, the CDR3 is TGTGCCTCCACCCCTCCCCGACAGGGAAGCTACGAGCAGTACTTC. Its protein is CASTPPRQGSYEQYF.

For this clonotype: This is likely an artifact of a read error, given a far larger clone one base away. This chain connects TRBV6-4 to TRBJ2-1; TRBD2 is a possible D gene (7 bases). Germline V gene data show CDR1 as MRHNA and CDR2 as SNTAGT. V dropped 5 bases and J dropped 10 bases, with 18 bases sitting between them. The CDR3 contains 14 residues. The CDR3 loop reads CASSYANRGGEQFF. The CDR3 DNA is TGTGCCAGCAGTTACGCAAATCGCGGGGGCGAGCAGTTCTTC.

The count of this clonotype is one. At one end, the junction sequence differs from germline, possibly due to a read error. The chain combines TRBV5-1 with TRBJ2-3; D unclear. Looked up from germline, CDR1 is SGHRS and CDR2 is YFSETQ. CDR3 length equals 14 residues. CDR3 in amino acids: CASRARAYTDTKYF. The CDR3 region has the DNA TGCGCCAGCAGAGCTAGGGCGTACACAGATACGAAGTATTTT. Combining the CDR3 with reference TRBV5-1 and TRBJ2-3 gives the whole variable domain KAGVTQTPRYLIKTRGQQVTLSCSPISGHRSVSWYQQTPGQGLQFLFEYFSETQRNKGNFPGRFSGRQFSNSRSEMNVSTLELGDSALYLCASRARAYTDTKYFGPGTRLTVL.

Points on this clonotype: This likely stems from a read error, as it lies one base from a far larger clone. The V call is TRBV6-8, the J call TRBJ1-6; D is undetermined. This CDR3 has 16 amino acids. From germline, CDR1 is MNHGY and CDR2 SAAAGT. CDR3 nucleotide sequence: TGTTCCACCCACCGGGCCCTGGACCGCCCGCATTCACCCCTCCACTTT. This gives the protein CSTHRALDRPHSPLHF.

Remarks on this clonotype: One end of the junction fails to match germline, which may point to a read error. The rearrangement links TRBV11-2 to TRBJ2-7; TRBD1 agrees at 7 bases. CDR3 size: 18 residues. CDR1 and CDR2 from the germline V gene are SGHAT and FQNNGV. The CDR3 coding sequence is TGTGACAGCAGCCACAGAGTCGGGACAGTTAAAAAGGCATACGAGCAGTACTTC. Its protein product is CDSSHRVGTVKKAYEQYF.

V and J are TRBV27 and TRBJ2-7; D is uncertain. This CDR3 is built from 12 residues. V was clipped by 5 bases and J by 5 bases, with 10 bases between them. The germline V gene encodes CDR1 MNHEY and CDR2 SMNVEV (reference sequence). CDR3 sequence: CASSPFGDEQYF. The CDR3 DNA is TGTGCCAGCAGTCCCTTTGGGGACGAGCAGTACTTC.

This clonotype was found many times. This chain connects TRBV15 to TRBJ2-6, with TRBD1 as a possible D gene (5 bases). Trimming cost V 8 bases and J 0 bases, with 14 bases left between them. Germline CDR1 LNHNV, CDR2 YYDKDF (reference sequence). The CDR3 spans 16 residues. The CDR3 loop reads CATFDQGPSGANVLTF. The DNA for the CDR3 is TGTGCCACCTTCGACCAGGGTCCCTCTGGGGCCAACGTCCTGACTTTC.

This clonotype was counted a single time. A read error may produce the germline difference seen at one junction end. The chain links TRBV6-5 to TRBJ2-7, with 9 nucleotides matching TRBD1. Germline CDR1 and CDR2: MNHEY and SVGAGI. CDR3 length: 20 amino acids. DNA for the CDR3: TGTGCCATCAGTTACACCGCCGGGACAGGGCCTGTAGGTGGTGGCAACGAGCAGTACTTC. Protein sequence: CAISYTAGTGPVGGGNEQYF.

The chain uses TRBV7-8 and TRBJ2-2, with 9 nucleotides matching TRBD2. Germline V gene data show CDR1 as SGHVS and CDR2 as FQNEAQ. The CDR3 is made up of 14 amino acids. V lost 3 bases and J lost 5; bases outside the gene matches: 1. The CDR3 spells CASSFTSGTGELFF. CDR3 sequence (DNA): TGTGCCAGCAGCTTTACTAGCGGGACCGGGGAGCTGTTTTTT.

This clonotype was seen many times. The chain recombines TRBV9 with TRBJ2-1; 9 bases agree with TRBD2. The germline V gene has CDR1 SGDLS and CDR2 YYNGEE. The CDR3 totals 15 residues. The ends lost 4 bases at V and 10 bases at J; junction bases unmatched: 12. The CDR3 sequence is CASSKRVAGEGEQFF. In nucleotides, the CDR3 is TGTGCCAGCAGCAAGCGAGTAGCGGGAGAAGGCGAGCAGTTCTTC.

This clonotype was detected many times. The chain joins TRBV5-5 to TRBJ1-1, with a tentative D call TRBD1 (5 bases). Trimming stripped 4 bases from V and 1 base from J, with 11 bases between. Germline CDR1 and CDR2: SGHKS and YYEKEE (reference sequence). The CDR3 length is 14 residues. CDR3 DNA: TGTGCCAGCAGCGCTGGACAAACGAACACTGAAGCTTTCTTT. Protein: CASSAGQTNTEAFF.

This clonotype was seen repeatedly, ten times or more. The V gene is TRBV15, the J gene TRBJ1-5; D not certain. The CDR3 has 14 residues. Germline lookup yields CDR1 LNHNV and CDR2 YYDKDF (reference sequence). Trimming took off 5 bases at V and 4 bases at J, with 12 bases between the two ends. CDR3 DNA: TGTGCCACCAGCCGGACGGTTGATAATCAGCCCCAGCATTTT. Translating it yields CATSRTVDNQPQHF.

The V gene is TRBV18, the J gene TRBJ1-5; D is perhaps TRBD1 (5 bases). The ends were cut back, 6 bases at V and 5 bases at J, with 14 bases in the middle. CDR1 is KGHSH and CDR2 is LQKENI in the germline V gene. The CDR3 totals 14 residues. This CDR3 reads CASSLTGGDQPQHF. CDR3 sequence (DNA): TGTGCCAGCTCCCTGACCGGGGGTGATCAGCCCCAGCATTTT.

This CDR3 reads CATSRDGNTLNTEAFF. CDR3 coding DNA: TGTGCCACCAGCAGAGACGGGAACACCCTGAACACTGAAGCTTTCTTT. The chain uses TRBV15 and TRBJ1-1, with D unresolved. In germline, CDR1 is LNHNV, CDR2 YYDKDF (reference sequence). The CDR3 is 16 amino acids. V lost 0 bases and J lost 0, with 11 bases in between.